The 16 T cell receptor beta chains listed next were all sequenced from one sample in a study of cytomegalovirus exposure and HLA in healthy donors. With 60 Vbeta and 13 Jbeta primers, the PCR was carried out. Using immunoSEQ multiplex PCR, the repertoire was profiled, and TCRdb retains in-frame clones only, with some absent. The sample has about 110,000 clones, around 80% seen once. Input material: PBMCs. These receptor sequences come from a man in his thirties or forties in good health and CMV-seropositive.

The V gene is TRBV19, the J gene TRBJ2-1; 13 nucleotides agree with TRBD2. V shed 6 bases, J shed 6 bases, and the junction held 5 bases outside the gene matches. The CDR3 is made up of 15 amino acids. CDR1 and CDR2 (germline): LNHDA, SQIVND (reference sequence). DNA of the CDR3: TGTGCCAGTAGCCCGGGGACTAGCGGGGCCAATGAGCAGTTCTTC. Its protein is CASSPGTSGANEQFF.

This clone was seen only once. This chain links TRBV6-5 with TRBJ2-5, with D maybe TRBD1 (6 bases). V was trimmed by 8 bases and J by 6 bases, leaving 22 bases between them. The length of the CDR3 is 15 residues. CDR1 and CDR2 (germline): MNHEY, SVGAGI. CDR3 sequence reads: CASPNSDSLKKTQYF. The CDR3 coding sequence is TGTGCCAGCCCAAATTCGGACAGCCTCAAAAAGACCCAGTACTTC.

This chain joins TRBV10-3 and TRBJ2-1, with TRBD2 identical over 14 bases. Losses at the gene ends were 0 bases for V and 8 bases for J; bases not matched to a gene: 3. Per the germline V gene, CDR1 is ENHRY and CDR2 is SYGVKD. This CDR3 has 16 residues. The DNA for the CDR3 is TGTGCCATCAGTGAGTCGACTAGCGGGGGGGCATATGAGCAGTTCTTC. This codes for CAISESTSGGAYEQFF.

This clone was found a few times. The genes are TRBV7-6 and TRBJ2-7, with D unclear. The CDR3 runs 13 residues. The V end lost 1 base, the J end lost 7 bases, and 11 bases lay between the germline ends. Germline CDR1 is SGHVS and CDR2 is FNYEAQ. The CDR3 reads CASSLGVAREQYF. CDR3 bases: TGTGCCAGCAGCTTAGGGGTGGCCAGGGAGCAGTACTTC. The variable domain in full, with the rest retrieved from reference TRBV7-6 and TRBJ2-7, is GAGVSQSPRYKVTKRGQDVALRCDPISGHVSLYWYRQALGQGPEFLTYFNYEAQQDKSGLPNDRFSAERPEGSISTLTIQRTEQRDSAMYRCASSLGVAREQYFGPGTRLTVT.

This clone came up a few times. The rearrangement joins TRBV5-6 to TRBJ2-6; tentative D call: TRBD2 (5 bases). This CDR3 has 16 amino acids. CDR1 and CDR2 from the germline V gene are SGHDT and YYEEEE. With 4 bases removed from V and 2 bases from J, the gap between germline ends came to 13 bases. DNA of the CDR3: TGTGCCAGCAGCCCCGATTACGGGACTGGGGCCAACGTCCTGACTTTC. This encodes CASSPDYGTGANVLTF.

CDR3 in amino acids: CASNTWRGAYTDTQYF. In nucleotides, the CDR3 is TGTGCCAGCAATACGTGGCGGGGGGCCTACACAGATACGCAGTATTTT. The rearrangement links TRBV2 to TRBJ2-3; 8 positions match TRBD2. Germline trimming cut 7 bases from V and 2 bases from J; bases unmatched to any gene: 11. CDR3 length: 16 residues. Germline V gives CDR1 SNHLY, CDR2 FYNNEI.

The chain recombines TRBV30 with TRBJ2-3; perhaps TRBD1 as D (6 bases). Germline lookup yields CDR1 GTSNPN and CDR2 SVGIG (reference sequence). This CDR3 spans 14 amino acids. The V end was cut by 5 bases, the J end by 6 bases, with 18 bases between. CDR3 nucleotides: TGTGCCTGGCTGTGGGGGCTGGTGCTCGATACGCAGTATTTT. This sequence encodes CAWLWGLVLDTQYF. Together with reference TRBV30 and TRBJ2-3, the CDR3 gives the full variable domain: SQTIHQWPATLVQPVGSPLSLECTVEGTSNPNLYWYRQAAGRGLQLLFYSVGIGQISSEVPQNLSASRPQDRQFILSSKKLLLSDSGFYLCAWLWGLVLDTQYFGPGTRLTVL.

This chain joins TRBV18 and TRBJ2-5; D gene ambiguous. The DNA end is a closer match to TRBJ2-7, so the J assignment may be wrong. Germline lookup yields CDR1 KGHSH and CDR2 LQKENI. The CDR3 has 13 residues. In nucleotides, the CDR3 is TGTGCCAGCTCACCAGTCTCTCCCTACGAGCAGTACTTC. It yields the protein CASSPVSPYEQYF.

The V gene is TRBV18, the J gene TRBJ2-5, with D hard to call. Trimming removed 1 base from V and 3 bases from J, with 6 bases in between. The CDR3 is made up of 13 amino acids. Germline assignment: CDR1 KGHSH and CDR2 LQKENI. This CDR3 is CASSPLQEETQYF. The CDR3 coding sequence is TGTGCCAGCTCACCACTTCAGGAAGAGACCCAGTACTTC.

V and J are TRBV7-9 and TRBJ1-1; no clear D. V shed 1 base and J shed 8 bases, with 17 bases lying between them. In germline, CDR1 is SEHNR, CDR2 FQNEAQ (reference sequence). The CDR3 is made up of 15 amino acids. CDR3 DNA: TGTGCCAGCAGCTTAGGGGCCTTGAACTTGATGGAAGCTTTCTTT. Translating it yields CASSLGALNLMEAFF.

This rearrangement joins TRBV19 to TRBJ2-3; the match to TRBD2 covers 10 bases. Germline V gene lookup returns CDR1 LNHDA and CDR2 SQIVND (reference sequence). This CDR3 contains 15 residues. The V gene end was trimmed by 5 bases and the J gene end by 1 base; junction bases not matched to a gene: 3. The CDR3: CASSSTSGGTDTQYF. Here the CDR3 DNA reads TGTGCCAGTAGTTCCACTAGCGGGGGCACAGATACGCAGTATTTT. Full variable domain (rest looked up from reference TRBV19 and TRBJ2-3): DGGITQSPKYLFRKEGQNVTLSCEQNLNHDAMYWYRQDPGQGLRLIYYSQIVNDFQKGDIAEGYSVSREKKESFPLTVTSAQKNPTAFYLCASSSTSGGTDTQYFGPGTRLTVL.

The CDR3 here is CASSLNPGIPDTQYF. Here the CDR3 DNA reads TGTGCCAGCAGCTTAAATCCAGGGATCCCAGATACGCAGTATTTT. This chain joins TRBV7-3 and TRBJ2-3; possible D gene TRBD1, 5 bases. The CDR3 length is 15 residues. V lost 1 base to trimming and J lost 4 bases, with 12 bases between them. Per germline, CDR1 SGHTA and CDR2 FQGTGA. The whole variable domain, remainder taken from reference TRBV7-3 and TRBJ2-3, is GAGVSQTPSNKVTEKGKYVELRCDPISGHTALYWYRQSLGQGPEFLIYFQGTGAADDSGLPNDRFFAVRPEGSVSTLKIQRTERGDSAVYLCASSLNPGIPDTQYFGPGTRLTVL.

This clone came up a few times. The CDR3 loop is CASSLNTGDTEAFF. CDR3 sequence (DNA): TGTGCCAGCAGCCTAAACACAGGGGACACTGAAGCTTTCTTT. The rearrangement joins TRBV6-5 to TRBJ1-1; 7 bases are a match to TRBD1. Germline values: CDR1 MNHEY, CDR2 SVGAGI. The CDR3 contains 14 residues. J gave up 3 bases and V 6 bases, and 7 bases lay outside the gene matches.

This clone is a singleton in its sample. This chain joins TRBV2 and TRBJ1-5; D is possibly TRBD1 (5 bases). Germline CDR1 reads SNHLY; CDR2 reads FYNNEI. V dropped 2 bases and J dropped 0 bases, with 17 bases sitting between them. CDR3 length: 18 residues. CDR3 nucleotides: TGTGCCAGCAGTGAAAGGTCCCCGGGGGACTATAGCAATCAGCCCCAGCATTTT. Translated: CASSERSPGDYSNQPQHF.

This clone occurred many times. The rearrangement joins TRBV6-5 to TRBJ2-2; D is possibly TRBD2 (6 bases). Trimming took off 2 bases at V and 2 bases at J, with 9 bases between the two ends. CDR1 and CDR2 (germline): MNHEY, SVGAGI. The length of the CDR3 is 15 residues. CDR3 protein: CASSYGTHNTGELFF. As DNA, the CDR3 is TGTGCCAGCAGTTACGGGACTCATAACACCGGGGAGCTGTTTTTT.

V and J are TRBV30 and TRBJ1-2; D may be TRBD1 (6 bases). The length of the CDR3 is 13 residues. In germline, CDR1 is GTSNPN, CDR2 SVGIG (reference sequence). The V end was cut by 6 bases, the J end by 1 base, with 12 bases between. The CDR3 reads CACYRESNYGYTF. CDR3 in DNA: TGTGCCTGTTACAGGGAGAGTAACTATGGCTACACCTTC.